Presented here are 2 T cell receptor beta chains from one specimen sequenced in a study of blood T cell repertoires in COVID-19. Measured with immunoSEQ multiplex PCR; TCRdb has only the in-frame clones, and not every one. Seen here are more than 95,000 clones, around 87% observed once, and the top ten hold 15%. The specimen sequenced was peripheral blood. These receptors were obtained from a man aged 50 or older with acute or convalescent COVID-19.

This rearrangement joins TRBV6-4 to TRBJ2-3; no clear D. Trimming removed 6 bases at V and 1 base at J, with 8 bases between. This CDR3 region has 13 residues. Germline values: CDR1 MRHNA, CDR2 SNTAGT. The chain's CDR3 is CASRESGTDTQYF. The CDR3 region has the DNA TGTGCCAGCAGAGAGAGTGGCACAGATACGCAGTATTTT.

The chain carries TRBV28 and TRBJ2-1; D may be TRBD1 (6 bases). Between the trimmed V and J ends, which lost 6 bases and 8 bases, there was a span of 8 bases. The CDR3 runs 11 residues. The V gene's germline CDR1 is MDHEN and CDR2 SYDVKM. CDR3 sequence: CASSWGHEQFF. In DNA form, the CDR3 reads TGTGCCAGCAGCTGGGGGCATGAGCAGTTCTTC.